This T cell receptor (beta chain) was documented in a study of blood T cell repertoires in COVID-19. Enrollment of patients from Seattle took place during active infection, with longitudinal follow-up. TCRdb keeps only in-frame clones here, not all; method: immunoSEQ multiplex PCR. The sample contains around 400,000 clones, approximately 89% of which appear only once. The length of the CDR3 is 14 residues. Germline V gene sequence: CDR1 MNHNY, CDR2 SVGAGI (reference sequence). V lost 2 bases, J lost 4 bases, and 11 bases lay in between. The sample consisted of peripheral blood. This rearrangement joins TRBV6-6 to TRBJ1-2; the D is unclear. This receptor was obtained from a woman in her fifties or sixties with COVID-19, enrolled during active disease. CDR3 in amino acids: CASSYIDTSYGYTF. The CDR3 nucleotides are TGTGCCAGCAGTTACATAGACACTAGCTATGGCTACACCTTC.